Reported below is one T cell receptor (beta chain). There are 15 residues in the CDR3. The data originate from a study of blood T cell repertoires in COVID-19. Study summary: Spain, Italy and the United States supplied samples that represented acute and convalescent COVID-19. T cells, B-cell-depleted T cells, or PBMCs provided the cDNA or gDNA that served as material.

In the source study's methods: Estimation of nucleated cell counts relied on the amplification of reference gene primers. TCRdb's table, derived via immunoSEQ multiplex PCR, lists solely in-frame clones and lacks some. That table gives V, J and clone size, and the DNA gave D and trimming. The data show around 280,000 clones, roughly 86% seen once. The sample was peripheral blood. The V call is TRBV21-1, the J call TRBJ1-5. TRBV21-1 is described as a pseudogene. The clonotype was recovered from a man aged 65 to 79 with acute or convalescent COVID-19. The CDR3 reads CASSKVPGKSQPQHF. The CDR3 DNA reads TGTGCCAGCAGCAAAGTTCCGGGAAAAAGTCAGCCCCAGCATTTT.